This TCR beta chain was recovered during a study of blood T cell repertoires in COVID-19. Study context: The United States, Italy and Spain supplied acute and convalescent COVID-19 samples. PBMCs, B-cell-depleted T cells, or T cells were the source of the cDNA or gDNA that made up the material.

This clone has a single count. V was trimmed by 5 bases and J by 4 bases, leaving 9 bases between them. Germline V lookup: CDR1 MNHEY, CDR2 SMNVEV (reference sequence). CDR3 length: 12 residues. Residents of 24 US areas, aged about 18 to 100 years, made up the participants. Clones were sequenced by immunoSEQ multiplex PCR, and TCRdb holds only the in-frame ones, with some missing. The sample yields 250,000 to 300,000 clones, approximately 84% seen once. This sequence originates from a man between 50 and 59 years old who had recovered from COVID-19. Sample: PBMCs or T cells enriched from blood (not recorded which). This chain links TRBV27 with TRBJ2-7; a weak D match, TRBD1 (5 bases). As DNA, the CDR3 is TGTGCCAGCAGTCTTCAGGGATACGAGCAGTACTTC. The encoded protein is CASSLQGYEQYF.